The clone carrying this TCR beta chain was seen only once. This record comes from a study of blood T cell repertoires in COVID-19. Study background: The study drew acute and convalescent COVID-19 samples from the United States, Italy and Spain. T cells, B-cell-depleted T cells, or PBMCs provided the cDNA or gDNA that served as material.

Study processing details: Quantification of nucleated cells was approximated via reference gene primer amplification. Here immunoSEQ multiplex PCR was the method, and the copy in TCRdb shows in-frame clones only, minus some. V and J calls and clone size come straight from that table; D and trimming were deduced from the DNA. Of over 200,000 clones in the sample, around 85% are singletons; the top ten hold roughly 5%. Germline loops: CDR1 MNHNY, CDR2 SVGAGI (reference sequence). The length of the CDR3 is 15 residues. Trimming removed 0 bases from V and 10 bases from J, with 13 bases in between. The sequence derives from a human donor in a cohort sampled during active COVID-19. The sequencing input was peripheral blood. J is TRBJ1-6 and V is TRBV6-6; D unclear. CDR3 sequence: CASSYSPGSGSPLHF. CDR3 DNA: TGTGCCAGCAGTTACTCGCCGGGTTCGGGGTCACCCCTCCACTTT.